Sequencing of this TCR beta chain was carried out in a study of T cell responses to AZD1222 COVID-19 vaccine. Study results and caveats: Clonal diversity may have been underestimated in mostly white British donors. Spike-spanning, vaccine-associated CD4 TCRs were dominant at 160-218 and 743-854. The repertoires were collected only after the peak T cell response.

To note about this clone: Its antigen is not identified.

TCRdb keeps only in-frame clones here, not all; method: immunoSEQ multiplex PCR. The sample includes approximately 150,000 clones, approximately 89% of them seen just once. The analysis combined second doses at about 4 or about 12 weeks. Germline V gives CDR1 ENHRY, CDR2 SYGVKD. Trimming at V came to 11 bases and at J to 5 bases, leaving 12 bases not matched to a gene. This CDR3 has 16 residues. J is TRBJ2-7 and V is TRBV10-3, with 16 positions matching TRBD2. The TCR sequence derives from an adult who received the AZD1222 COVID-19 vaccine. The sample in question was peripheral blood, obtained 28 days after the second AZD1222 dose. The CDR3 DNA reads as TGTGCCGCAGGGACTAGCGGGAGGGCCGGGGTTCACGAGCAGTACTTC. Protein product: CAAGTSGRAGVHEQYF.